The 30 T cell receptor beta chains listed next were all sequenced from one sample in a study of T cell changes during pregnancy in multiple sclerosis. Sequencing was performed with immunoSEQ multiplex PCR; in TCRdb, only in-frame clones are kept and a portion is missing. The data contain around 57,000 clones, 91% of them singletons. The sample was peripheral blood, taken in the third trimester of pregnancy. All receptors derive from a female donor in good health, enrolled as a control in a pregnancy study.

V and J are TRBV13 and TRBJ2-3; 11 nucleotides line up with TRBD2. This CDR3 contains 16 residues. The germline CDR1 and CDR2 sequences are PRHDT and FYEKMQ (reference sequence). V gave up 5 bases and J gave up 4 bases; unmatched junction bases: 8. The CDR3 DNA is TGTGCCAGCAGCGGGAGTAGCGGGAGGGGGGCAGATACGCAGTATTTT. Translation: CASSGSSGRGADTQYF. The full variable domain, completed using reference TRBV13 and TRBJ2-3, is AAGVIQSPRHLIKEKRETATLKCYPIPRHDTVYWYQQGPGQDPQFLISFYEKMQSDKGSIPDRFSAQQFSDYHSELNMSSLELGDSALYFCASSGSSGRGADTQYFGPGTRLTVL.

This chain links TRBV29-1 with TRBJ2-1; 8 bases map to TRBD1. J gave up 1 base and V 4 bases, and 9 bases lay outside the gene matches. In germline, CDR1 is SQVTM, CDR2 ANQGSEA. CDR3 size: 16 residues. This CDR3 is CSVARPTGGSYNEQFF. CDR3 coding DNA: TGCAGCGTTGCCCGGCCCACAGGGGGGTCCTACAATGAGCAGTTCTTC.

The J gene is TRBJ2-2, the V gene TRBV5-1, with TRBD1 matching over 10 bases. Germline V CDR1 and CDR2: SGHRS, YFSETQ. This CDR3 has 16 residues. The V and J ends lost 4 bases and 5 bases, in that order; junction bases with no gene match: 8. This CDR3 reads CASSRSGGQGTGELFF. The CDR3 bases are TGCGCCAGCAGCCGGTCGGGGGGACAGGGGACCGGGGAGCTGTTTTTT.

The chain recombines TRBV27 with TRBJ2-5, with 7 bases identical to TRBD1. V dropped 2 bases and J dropped 5; count of bases not matched to a gene: 5. Germline values: CDR1 MNHEY, CDR2 SMNVEV (reference sequence). The CDR3 contains 14 residues. The CDR3 nucleotides read TGTGCCAGCAGTTTAAACCGAGGGGGCGAGACCCAGTACTTC. Amino acid sequence: CASSLNRGGETQYF.

J is TRBJ1-2 and V is TRBV19, with D tentatively TRBD1 (5 bases). Germline CDR1 reads LNHDA; CDR2 reads SQIVND (reference sequence). There are 14 residues in the CDR3. Trimming cost V 4 bases and J 1 base, with 10 bases left between them. CDR3 sequence: CASSTRGGNYGYTF. CDR3 DNA sequence: TGTGCCAGTAGTACCCGGGGGGGTAACTATGGCTACACCTTC.

The rearrangement joins TRBV6-5 to TRBJ2-1, with a possible D match to TRBD1 (6 bases). The CDR3 consists of 14 residues. V lost 5 bases to trimming and J lost 7 bases, with 15 bases between them. Germline CDR1 and CDR2: MNHEY and SVGAGI. The CDR3 DNA is TGTGCCAGCAGTCAAGGACAGTTTAGGAATGAGCAGTTCTTC. Protein sequence: CASSQGQFRNEQFF.

This chain uses TRBV27 with TRBJ1-2, with 7 bases matching TRBD1. CDR1 is MNHEY, CDR2 SMNVEV, per germline (reference sequence). The V and J ends lost 8 bases and 4 bases, in that order; junction bases with no gene match: 10. CDR3 length: 14 residues. CDR3 in amino acids: CASGRQGSTYGYTF. CDR3 DNA sequence: TGTGCCAGCGGCAGACAGGGCTCTACCTATGGCTACACCTTC.

V and J are TRBV6-5 and TRBJ2-7; a weak D match, TRBD1 (6 bases). CDR3 length: 13 amino acids. Trimming stripped 0 bases from V and 8 bases from J, with 11 bases between. Germline values: CDR1 MNHEY, CDR2 SVGAGI. The CDR3 sequence: CASSYSPQGQQYF. CDR3 DNA: TGTGCCAGCAGTTACTCCCCACAGGGTCAGCAGTACTTC.

The chain couples TRBV18 to TRBJ2-6; D not certain. Germline CDR1 and CDR2: KGHSH and LQKENI. V lost 3 bases, J lost 0 bases, and 21 bases lay in between. This CDR3 contains 20 residues. CDR3 protein: CASSPSFAHNLFSGANVLTF. The CDR3 DNA reads TGTGCCAGCTCACCGTCGTTCGCACACAACCTTTTCTCTGGGGCCAACGTCCTGACTTTC.

This chain connects TRBV9 to TRBJ2-5; no clear D. The CDR3 consists of 14 residues. Between the trimmed V and J ends, which lost 0 bases and 3 bases, there was a span of 9 bases. The germline V gene has CDR1 SGDLS and CDR2 YYNGEE. The CDR3 reads CASSVENGEETQYF. CDR3 bases: TGTGCCAGCAGCGTAGAAAACGGAGAAGAGACCCAGTACTTC.

This clone was seen more than once but under ten times. The chain is built from TRBV23-1 and TRBJ2-5, with D possibly being TRBD1 (6 bases). TRBV23-1 is an ORF, with its function uncertain. CDR3 size: 15 residues. Between the trimmed V and J ends, which lost 0 bases and 5 bases, there was a span of 13 bases. CDR3 sequence: CASSQSLTGFETQYF. For the CDR3, the DNA is TGCGCCAGCAGTCAATCTCTCACAGGGTTTGAGACCCAGTACTTC.

Only a few counts were recorded for this clone. The chain combines TRBV19 with TRBJ1-1; TRBD1 is a possible D gene (6 bases). The CDR3 has 12 amino acids. V dropped 9 bases and J dropped 2 bases, with 10 bases sitting between them. The germline CDR1 and CDR2 sequences are LNHDA and SQIVND (reference sequence). The CDR3 reads CASGQPNTEAFF. The CDR3 DNA sequence: TGTGCCAGCGGACAGCCCAACACTGAAGCTTTCTTT. Full variable domain (rest looked up from reference TRBV19 and TRBJ1-1): DGGITQSPKYLFRKEGQNVTLSCEQNLNHDAMYWYRQDPGQGLRLIYYSQIVNDFQKGDIAEGYSVSREKKESFPLTVTSAQKNPTAFYLCASGQPNTEAFFGQGTRLTVV.

This chain links TRBV5-1 with TRBJ2-1; 7 bases fit TRBD2. With 3 bases clipped from V and 4 bases from J, the junction kept 7 bases outside the gene matches. The CDR3 runs to 15 residues. Germline-derived CDR1 and CDR2 are SGHRS and YFSETQ. CDR3 loop: CASSSTSPKYNEQFF. Here the CDR3 DNA reads TGCGCCAGCAGCTCGACTAGCCCAAAGTACAATGAGCAGTTCTTC.

This chain connects TRBV7-9 to TRBJ1-1; TRBD1 aligns across 8 bases. Germline values: CDR1 SEHNR, CDR2 FQNEAQ (reference sequence). V shed 4 bases, J shed 6 bases, and the junction held 7 bases outside the gene matches. The CDR3 extends over 14 amino acids. CDR3 DNA: TGTGCCAGCAGCTACCCGACAGGGGATGCTGAAGCTTTCTTT. Translated: CASSYPTGDAEAFF.

In this sample, this clone turned up a few times. The rearrangement uses TRBV29-1 and TRBJ2-4; D not resolved. Germline loops: CDR1 SQVTM, CDR2 ANQGSEA. V was clipped by 0 bases and J by 8 bases, with 5 bases between them. The CDR3 is made up of 11 amino acids. The DNA of the CDR3 is TGCAGCGTTGAAGATCGGGACATTCAGTACTTC. It codes for CSVEDRDIQYF. Complete variable domain (other parts from reference TRBV29-1 and TRBJ2-4): SAVISQKPSRDICQRGTSLTIQCQVDSQVTMMFWYRQQPGQSLTLIATANQGSEATYESGFVIDKFPISRPNLTFSTLTVSNMSPEDSSIYLCSVEDRDIQYFGAGTRLSVL.

V is TRBV9 and J is TRBJ1-2; 7 positions match TRBD1. Germline CDR1 SGDLS, CDR2 YYNGEE. The CDR3 spans 15 residues. The V gene end was trimmed by 3 bases and the J gene end by 3 bases; junction bases not matched to a gene: 8. CDR3 DNA sequence: TGTGCCAGCAGCGGTCGACAGGGTATTCACTATGGCTACACCTTC. This codes for CASSGRQGIHYGYTF. Full variable domain (outside the CDR3, taken from reference TRBV9 and TRBJ1-2): DSGVTQTPKHLITATGQRVTLRCSPRSGDLSVYWYQQSLDQGLQFLIQYYNGEERAKGNILERFSAQQFPDLHSELNLSSLELGDSALYFCASSGRQGIHYGYTFGSGTRLTVV.

The chain carries TRBV5-6 and TRBJ2-5; weak D call: TRBD2 (5 bases). V dropped 7 bases and J dropped 0 bases, with 13 bases sitting between them. CDR1 and CDR2 from the germline V gene are SGHDT and YYEEEE. This CDR3 is 14 amino acids long. CDR3 in DNA: TGTGCCAGCTCGATGGAGCGGTACCAAGAGACCCAGTACTTC. This translates into CASSMERYQETQYF.

V is TRBV4-1 and J is TRBJ2-5, with TRBD2 identical over 9 bases. Germline trimming cut 1 base from V and 7 bases from J; bases unmatched to any gene: 7. The CDR3 extends over 15 amino acids. The germline gives CDR1 MGHRA, CDR2 YSYEKL. The CDR3 region has the DNA TGCGCCAGCAGCCAAGGGCTAGCGGGAACGGGGACCCAGTACTTC. Translating it yields CASSQGLAGTGTQYF.

The chain carries TRBV5-6 and TRBJ2-7, with 11 bases that match TRBD1. CDR1 and CDR2 from the germline V gene are SGHDT and YYEEEE. The CDR3 has 17 residues. J gave up 1 base and V 2 bases, and 8 bases lay outside the gene matches. The CDR3 nucleotides are TGTGCCAGCAGCTTCTCGGGACAGGGGGTTTGGTCCTACGAGCAGTACTTC. Translating gives CASSFSGQGVWSYEQYF.

This rearrangement joins TRBV4-2 to TRBJ1-2, with D perhaps matching TRBD1 (5 bases). Germline V CDR1 and CDR2: LGHNA, YNFKEQ. V was trimmed by 5 bases and J by 0 bases, leaving 13 bases between them. The CDR3 runs to 15 residues. The CDR3 DNA is TGTGCCAGCAGCGTTTTAGGGGCTTCTAACTATGGCTACACCTTC. Translated, it gives CASSVLGASNYGYTF.

This clone has a handful of counts. The rearrangement joins TRBV29-1 to TRBJ1-1; D is undetermined. Germline values: CDR1 SQVTM, CDR2 ANQGSEA. Trimming cost V 4 bases and J 0 bases, with 9 bases left between them. The CDR3 length is 13 residues. CDR3 region: CSVVSLMNTEAFF. DNA of the CDR3: TGCAGCGTTGTTAGCCTTATGAACACTGAAGCTTTCTTT.

DNA of the CDR3: TGTGCCAGCAGTTTGGACGGGGTTACTGAAGCTTTCTTT. It translates to CASSLDGVTEAFF. The rearrangement links TRBV7-9 to TRBJ1-1; no reliable D call. Trimming stripped 6 bases from V and 5 bases from J, with 13 bases between. Germline lookup yields CDR1 SEHNR and CDR2 FQNEAQ (reference sequence). The CDR3 totals 13 residues. Based on the CDR3 plus reference TRBV7-9 and TRBJ1-1, the full variable domain is DTGVSQNPRHKITKRGQNVTFRCDPISEHNRLYWYRQTLGQGPEFLTYFQNEAQLEKSRLLSDRFSAERPKGSFSTLEIQRTEQGDSAMYLCASSLDGVTEAFFGQGTRLTVV.

This rearrangement joins TRBV20-1 to TRBJ2-5, with a weak D call TRBD2 (5 bases). The CDR3 is made up of 10 amino acids. V was pared by 6 bases and J by 5 bases, with 7 bases between. Germline loops: CDR1 DFQATT, CDR2 SNEGSKA (reference sequence). The CDR3 loop reads CSAGGETQYF. DNA for the CDR3: TGCAGTGCGGGCGGGGAGACCCAGTACTTC.

The chain has TRBV20-1 and TRBJ2-2; D unresolved. In germline, CDR1 is DFQATT, CDR2 SNEGSKA (reference sequence). V gave up 6 bases and J gave up 6 bases, with 8 bases separating them. The CDR3 length is 11 residues. CDR3 in DNA: TGCAGTGCCGAGTTCGCCGGGGAGCTGTTTTTT. Translated: CSAEFAGELFF.

The genes are TRBV28 and TRBJ1-5, with 10 nucleotides matching TRBD1. CDR1 and CDR2 from the germline V gene are MDHEN and SYDVKM. This CDR3 region has 15 residues. V dropped 2 bases and J dropped 6; count of bases not matched to a gene: 4. CDR3 sequence: CASSLGTGDSQPQHF. In DNA, the CDR3 is TGTGCCAGCAGTTTAGGGACAGGGGACAGTCAGCCCCAGCATTTT.

The gene calls are TRBV7-2 and TRBJ2-5; the D gene is possibly TRBD1 (6 bases). Germline loops: CDR1 SGHTA, CDR2 FQGNSA. The CDR3 runs 17 residues. V was cut by 6 bases and J by 5 bases, with 25 bases left in between. CDR3 nucleotide sequence: TGTGCCAGCAGTTCCCGTTGGACAGCCACCTCCGGGGAGACCCAGTACTTC. The encoded protein is CASSSRWTATSGETQYF.

This clone was counted a single time. The rearrangement uses TRBV28 and TRBJ1-4, with D possibly being TRBD1 (6 bases). The CDR3 is 14 amino acids. Deletions cut 6 bases from V and 5 bases from J, with 13 bases between. CDR1 and CDR2 from the germline V gene are MDHEN and SYDVKM. CDR3 region: CASSPPGANEKLFF. CDR3 in DNA: TGTGCCAGCAGCCCACCAGGGGCGAATGAAAAACTGTTTTTT.

With regard to this clone: At the DNA level, this CDR3 is encoded by other sequences in the same sample as well. V is TRBV27 and J is TRBJ1-5; perhaps TRBD1 as D (5 bases). The CDR3 extends over 14 amino acids. Germline V lookup: CDR1 MNHEY, CDR2 SMNVEV (reference sequence). V shed 6 bases and J shed 4 bases, with 13 bases lying between them. The CDR3 coding sequence is TGTGCCAGCAGCTTTCAAGGGGTAAATCAGCCCCAGCATTTT. Its protein is CASSFQGVNQPQHF.

This chain connects TRBV18 to TRBJ2-5, with unresolved D. Germline V lookup: CDR1 KGHSH, CDR2 LQKENI. The CDR3 runs to 13 residues. The V and J ends lost 3 bases and 5 bases respectively, with 10 bases between them. CDR3 nucleotides: TGTGCCAGCTCACCGACACGTGGGGAGACCCAGTACTTC. As protein: CASSPTRGETQYF.

V usage is TRBV7-9 and J usage is TRBJ2-5; the D gene is possibly TRBD2 (6 bases). CDR1 SEHNR and CDR2 FQNEAQ come from the germline V gene (reference sequence). This CDR3 spans 14 amino acids. Trimming pared 1 base from V and 5 bases from J, leaving 11 bases between. As DNA, the CDR3 is TGTGCCAGCAGCTTAGAACTAGCCGATGAGACCCAGTACTTC. This encodes CASSLELADETQYF.